Reported below is one T cell receptor (beta chain). Antigen: not known. This entry is derived from a study of cytotoxic CD8 clonotypes in ibrutinib-treated CLL. Study findings and constraints: Pretreatment clonality was elevated relative to age-matched healthy donors and paralleled circulating CD8+ T-cell counts. Clonality went higher at ibrutinib response and then dropped back toward baseline at progression. The public clonotypes identified were infrequent and showed contraction or stability on treatment.

Germline-derived CDR1 and CDR2 are SGHNT and YENEEA. The V end lost 3 bases, the J end lost 3 bases, and 11 bases lay between the germline ends. This CDR3 has 15 residues. Assay used: immunoSEQ multiplex PCR; TCRdb lists only in-frame clones, some missing. The sample shows about 140,000 clones, around three quarters of them seen only once. This chain uses TRBV11-3 with TRBJ2-2, with D possibly TRBD2 on 6 matching bases. This TCR derives from a human donor with chronic lymphocytic leukemia. Sequencing used PBMCs, obtained after 12 months of ibrutinib treatment. CDR3 residues: CASSLSGRHTGELFF. The CDR3 DNA sequence: TGTGCCAGCAGCTTGTCGGGGAGGCACACCGGGGAGCTGTTTTTT.